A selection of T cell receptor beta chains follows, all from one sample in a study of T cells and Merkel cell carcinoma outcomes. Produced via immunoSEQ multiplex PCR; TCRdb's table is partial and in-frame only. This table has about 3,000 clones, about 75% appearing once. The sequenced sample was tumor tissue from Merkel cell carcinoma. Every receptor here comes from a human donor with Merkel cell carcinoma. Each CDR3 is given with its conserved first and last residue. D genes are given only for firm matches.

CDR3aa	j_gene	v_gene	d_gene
CASSQDPGGFEAFF	TRBJ1-1	TRBV4-2	TRBD1
CASSQSILGLACSRKYTGELFF	TRBJ2-2	TRBV23-1	TRBD2
CASSLAYKGQLTYEQYF	TRBJ2-7	TRBV7-8	TRBD1
CASSEGGSLYNEQFF	TRBJ2-1	TRBV7-2	.
CATSEWTNEKLFF	TRBJ1-4	TRBV15	.
CASSPGVNTEAFF	TRBJ1-1	TRBV4-3	.
CASSQDRPASATNEKLFF	TRBJ1-4	TRBV4-3	.
CASSKGLAGSTDTQYF	TRBJ2-3	TRBV2	TRBD2
CASSSNLGGTREKLFF	TRBJ1-4	TRBV11-2	.
CASTWGANEQFF	TRBJ2-1	TRBV2	.
CSARGGAEQFF	TRBJ2-1	TRBV20-1	.
CSARATEQFF	TRBJ2-1	TRBV20-1	.
CASSRKKYRKTYGYTF	TRBJ1-2	TRBV7-9	.
CASSRQGGAYTGELFF	TRBJ2-2	TRBV14	TRBD1
CASSPPGEQYF	TRBJ2-7	TRBV27	.
CSSTPGTSNEQFF	TRBJ2-1	TRBV29-1	.
CASSQDPRGLLSGYTF	TRBJ1-2	TRBV4-1	TRBD1